Listed below are T cell receptor beta chains from one sample, sequenced in a study of OX40 agonist ivuxolimab in advanced cancers. Data came from immunoSEQ multiplex PCR; TCRdb stores just in-frame clones and leaves some out. The repertoire holds tens of thousands of clones, with approximately 90% as singletons. The input for sequencing was CD4+ or CD8+ T cells sorted from blood, taken in a trial of the OX40 agonist ivuxolimab. The receptors derive from an adult with an advanced solid tumor such as melanoma, head and neck, liver or kidney cancer. CDR3s include the opening cysteine and the closing phenylalanine or tryptophan. The order of the fields is CDR3 length, J gene, clone size, V gene, CDR3 protein. For some rows the clone size is stated as once, few or many, or as a class when expanded; others skip it.

12 TRBJ2-7 NA TRBV7-9 CASSYGGYEQYF
15 TRBJ2-1 NA TRBV7-9 CASSPSGSSPNEQFF
14 TRBJ1-2 NA TRBV9 CASSERQSHYGYTF
17 TRBJ2-1 once TRBV28 CASSAGLAGSSYNEQFF
13 TRBJ1-1 NA TRBV14 CASSQGRIVEAFF
16 TRBJ1-1 NA TRBV4-3 CASSQEGGLLASEAFF
16 TRBJ2-1 NA TRBV7-2 CASSFAQRLRYNEQFF
18 TRBJ1-2 NA TRBV4-3 CASSQDPGQGIPNYGYTF
16 TRBJ2-7 NA TRBV7-9 CASSPPFSGIPNEQYF
12 TRBJ2-1 NA TRBV10-2 CASSSGYNEQFF
13 TRBJ2-7 NA TRBV21-1 CASSKGVPYEQYF
15 TRBJ2-7 NA TRBV14 CASSQDRDYPYEQYF
16 TRBJ2-5 NA TRBV7-9 CASSLGTSGDQETQYF
11 TRBJ2-7 NA TRBV7-9 CASSSSAEQYF
15 TRBJ2-7 NA TRBV28 CASRGRTGGAYEQYF
15 TRBJ2-3 once TRBV2 CASSDGRDMADTQYF